The next 29 T cell receptor beta chains were all read from a single sample in a study of T cell responses to AZD1222 COVID-19 vaccine. The assay was immunoSEQ multiplex PCR, and TCRdb's table has in-frame clones only and misses some. The sample includes 100,000 to 150,000 clones, approximately 84% of them seen just once. Sequences were derived from peripheral blood, sampled on day 0 of AZD1222 vaccination. Receptors originate from an adult in good health.

In this sample, this clone turned up once. The rearrangement uses TRBV6-1 and TRBJ2-7, with 14 bases lining up with TRBD2. The CDR3 sequence is 15 residues long. Germline-derived CDR1 and CDR2 are MNHNS and SASEGT. J lost 4 bases, V lost 4 bases, and 3 bases had no gene match. In DNA form, the CDR3 reads TGTGCCAGCAGTGGACTAGCGGGAGGGCCATACGAGCAGTACTTC. Protein sequence: CASSGLAGGPYEQYF.

This clone was recorded a few times. The V and J genes are TRBV5-1 and TRBJ1-1; D not certain. From germline, CDR1 is SGHRS and CDR2 YFSETQ. The CDR3 spans 12 residues. The V end was cut by 4 bases, the J end by 1 base, with 5 bases between. The CDR3 DNA reads as TGCGCCAGCAGCCCGGGGAACACTGAAGCTTTCTTT. The encoded protein is CASSPGNTEAFF.

This clone appeared a single time. The J gene is TRBJ2-1, the V gene TRBV13; no firm D call. CDR1 and CDR2 from the germline V gene are PRHDT and FYEKMQ (reference sequence). The CDR3 is 13 residues long. The V end was cut by 3 bases, the J end by 4 bases, with 7 bases between. DNA for the CDR3: TGTGCCAGCAGCTTGGCGGCGTACAATGAGCAGTTCTTC. It is translated as CASSLAAYNEQFF.

This clone is medium-sized within its sample. The chain links TRBV29-1 to TRBJ2-1; 7 positions match TRBD1. Germline CDR1 and CDR2: SQVTM and ANQGSEA. The CDR3 covers 14 residues. V dropped 4 bases and J dropped 8; count of bases not matched to a gene: 11. The CDR3 spells CSVGAQTGFDEQFF. CDR3 nucleotide sequence: TGCAGCGTTGGGGCACAGACAGGGTTCGATGAGCAGTTCTTC.

This sequence joins TRBV12-3 or TRBV12-4 and TRBJ2-1, with 7 bases fitting TRBD2. With 6 bases clipped from V and 13 bases from J, the junction kept 12 bases outside the gene matches. The CDR3 totals 13 residues. The CDR3 DNA reads TGTGCCAGCAGCCCACTGAGCGGGACGGGACAGTTCTTC. It yields the protein CASSPLSGTGQFF.

The chain carries TRBV30 and TRBJ2-7; TRBD1 matches 9 bases. Trimming removed 5 bases from V and 5 bases from J; junction bases left unmatched: 1. CDR1 is GTSNPN and CDR2 is SVGIG in the germline V gene (reference sequence). This CDR3 is 11 amino acids long. CDR3 protein: CAWGQGHEQYF. As DNA, the CDR3 is TGTGCCTGGGGACAGGGGCACGAGCAGTACTTC.

V and J are TRBV19 and TRBJ1-2; perhaps TRBD1 as D (5 bases). Germline V gene lookup returns CDR1 LNHDA and CDR2 SQIVND (reference sequence). With 2 bases removed from V and 0 bases from J, the gap between germline ends came to 13 bases. CDR3 size: 16 residues. The CDR3 reads CASSITYGQANYGYTF. The DNA of the CDR3 is TGTGCCAGTAGTATAACATACGGACAAGCTAACTATGGCTACACCTTC.

This clone was seen a single time. This chain connects TRBV5-1 to TRBJ2-7; 8 nucleotides agree with TRBD2. In germline, CDR1 is SGHRS, CDR2 YFSETQ. The J segment lost 3 bases and the V segment lost 1 base, leaving 3 bases of the junction unmatched. The CDR3 length is 14 residues. CDR3 DNA: TGCGCCAGCAGCTTGCGGGGGGGAGGCTACGAGCAGTACTTC. It yields the protein CASSLRGGGYEQYF. The full variable domain, completed using reference TRBV5-1 and TRBJ2-7, is KAGVTQTPRYLIKTRGQQVTLSCSPISGHRSVSWYQQTPGQGLQFLFEYFSETQRNKGNFPGRFSGRQFSNSRSEMNVSTLELGDSALYLCASSLRGGGYEQYFGPGTRLTVT.

The rearrangement links TRBV7-8 to TRBJ1-3; D call uncertain. The CDR3 sequence is 14 residues long. Trimming cost V 4 bases and J 2 bases, with 9 bases left between them. Germline values: CDR1 SGHVS, CDR2 FQNEAQ. CDR3 residues: CASSSRVTGNTIYF. CDR3 nucleotides: TGTGCCAGCAGCTCTAGAGTTACTGGAAACACCATATATTTT.

This clone has just a few counts. This chain connects TRBV30 to TRBJ1-2; 8 bases agree with TRBD1. The CDR3 consists of 14 residues. CDR1 is GTSNPN, CDR2 SVGIG, per germline (reference sequence). The ends lost 3 bases at V and 5 bases at J; junction bases unmatched: 8. This CDR3 is CAWRKPGQVYGYTF. Written as DNA, the CDR3 is TGTGCCTGGAGGAAGCCGGGACAGGTATATGGCTACACCTTC.

The gene calls are TRBV5-1 and TRBJ2-3; 7 bases agree with TRBD1. There are 14 residues in the CDR3. Germline V CDR1 and CDR2: SGHRS, YFSETQ. The trim removed 6 bases at V and 2 bases at J, leaving 6 bases unmatched. The CDR3 region is CASMRGGSTDTQYF. CDR3 in DNA: TGCGCCAGCATGCGAGGGGGCTCCACAGATACGCAGTATTTT.

The V call is TRBV28, the J call TRBJ2-2; a weak D match, TRBD1 (6 bases). Germline V CDR1 and CDR2: MDHEN, SYDVKM. V was clipped by 0 bases and J by 0 bases, with 8 bases between them. This CDR3 is built from 16 residues. CDR3 nucleotide sequence: TGTGCCAGCAGTTTATGGGGACAAACGAACACCGGGGAGCTGTTTTTT. It codes for CASSLWGQTNTGELFF. Full variable domain (missing parts from reference TRBV28 and TRBJ2-2): DVKVTQSSRYLVKRTGEKVFLECVQDMDHENMFWYRQDPGLGLRLIYFSYDVKMKEKGDIPEGYSVSREKKERFSLILESASTNQTSMYLCASSLWGQTNTGELFFGEGSRLTVL.

This clone was recorded once. J is TRBJ1-4 and V is TRBV7-8; 9 bases fit TRBD1. V was clipped by 3 bases and J by 7 bases; unmatched bases: 3. Germline CDR1 reads SGHVS; CDR2 reads FQNEAQ. The CDR3 has 14 amino acids. CDR3 region: CASSLGQGGEKLFF. CDR3 DNA: TGTGCCAGCAGCTTGGGACAGGGCGGTGAAAAACTGTTTTTT.

The V gene is TRBV27, the J gene TRBJ2-2; D not resolved. This CDR3 has 12 residues. The V and J ends lost 3 bases and 7 bases respectively, with 6 bases between them. Looked up from germline, CDR1 is MNHEY and CDR2 is SMNVEV (reference sequence). CDR3 region: CASSLPNGELFF. The CDR3, as DNA: TGTGCCAGCAGTTTGCCCAACGGGGAGCTGTTTTTT.

This clone was observed a single time. This chain connects TRBV6-6 to TRBJ2-7; 7 nucleotides match TRBD1. Germline V lookup: CDR1 MNHNY, CDR2 SVGAGI (reference sequence). After removal of 5 bases from V and 5 bases from J, the junction contained 18 bases not matched to a gene. The CDR3 covers 17 residues. CDR3 residues: CASSPLPGTANSHEQYF. The CDR3 nucleotides are TGTGCCAGCAGTCCGCTCCCCGGGACAGCGAATTCCCACGAGCAGTACTTC.

This chain links TRBV6-5 with TRBJ2-3; TRBD1 is a possible D gene (8 bases). The length of the CDR3 is 15 residues. The germline CDR1 and CDR2 sequences are MNHEY and SVGAGI. The V end was cut by 5 bases, the J end by 4 bases, with 16 bases between. DNA for the CDR3: TGTGCCAGCAGTACAGGGGGGGGAGGGGCAGATACGCAGTATTTT. Amino acid sequence: CASSTGGGGADTQYF.

This sequence joins TRBV9 and TRBJ1-6, with 7 bases lining up with TRBD1. The CDR3 loop spans 15 amino acids. The germline V gene encodes CDR1 SGDLS and CDR2 YYNGEE. The V segment lost 3 bases and the J segment 3 bases; nucleotides outside the gene matches: 3. The CDR3 sequence is CASSGTGFYNSPLHF. The CDR3 nucleotides read TGTGCCAGCAGCGGGACAGGTTTCTATAATTCACCCCTCCACTTT.

This clone was picked up one time. The chain is built from TRBV4-1 and TRBJ2-1; 8 nucleotides agree with TRBD2. Germline assignment: CDR1 MGHRA and CDR2 YSYEKL. V gave up 3 bases and J gave up 1 base; unmatched junction bases: 5. The CDR3 has 16 residues. The CDR3 here is CASSHLGLVSYNEQFF. The CDR3 DNA sequence: TGCGCCAGCAGCCATCTGGGACTAGTTTCCTACAATGAGCAGTTCTTC.

The CDR3 loop is CASSQGSGEQYF. The CDR3 DNA reads TGTGCCAGCAGCCAGGGCTCCGGCGAGCAGTACTTC. The genes are TRBV16 and TRBJ2-7; D is unclear. V was shortened by 3 bases and J by 6 bases, with 9 bases between the two germline ends. The CDR3 is made up of 12 amino acids. Germline CDR1 reads KGHSY; CDR2 reads FQNENV.

The chain couples TRBV3-1 (or the pseudogene TRBV3-2) to TRBJ1-1; 7 positions agree with TRBD1. This CDR3 spans 14 amino acids. The V segment lost 3 bases and the J segment 6 bases; nucleotides outside the gene matches: 7. Germline loops: CDR1 LGHDT, CDR2 YNNKEL (reference sequence). This CDR3 reads CASSQQTGPPEAFF. The DNA for the CDR3 is TGTGCCAGCAGCCAGCAGACAGGGCCCCCTGAAGCTTTCTTT.

This clone was seen a few times. V and J are TRBV30 and TRBJ2-7, with 7 nucleotides matching TRBD2. The CDR3 is 13 amino acids. The V gene end was trimmed by 8 bases and the J gene end by 0 bases; junction bases not matched to a gene: 7. Germline V gives CDR1 GTSNPN, CDR2 SVGIG (reference sequence). The CDR3 DNA sequence: TGTGCCGGAGCTAGCGGTAGCTCCTACGAGCAGTACTTC. Translation gives CAGASGSSYEQYF.

Written as DNA, the CDR3 is TGCGCCAGCAGCCAGCTCTCCCAGGGGTCGGGCTATGGCTACACCTTC. This gives the protein CASSQLSQGSGYGYTF. The gene calls are TRBV4-3 and TRBJ1-2, with a possible D match to TRBD1 (6 bases). Trimming removed 3 bases from V and 4 bases from J, with 18 bases in between. This CDR3 is 16 amino acids long. Germline V gives CDR1 LGHNA, CDR2 YSLEER.

This clone came up a few times. J is TRBJ2-7 and V is TRBV27; D uncertain. The germline CDR1 and CDR2 sequences are MNHEY and SMNVEV (reference sequence). This CDR3 has 12 residues. V was trimmed by 5 bases and J by 3 bases, leaving 8 bases between them. DNA of the CDR3: TGTGCCAGCAGTCTAGAAAACTACGAGCAGTACTTC. Translation: CASSLENYEQYF.

The sample holds many counts of this clone. The chain employs TRBV7-9 and TRBJ2-7; D assignment may be TRBD1 or TRBD2 (5 bases each). CDR3 length equals 15 residues. The V and J ends lost 1 base and 3 bases respectively, with 13 bases between them. Germline lookup yields CDR1 SEHNR and CDR2 FQNEAQ (reference sequence). The DNA of the CDR3 is TGTGCCAGCAGCTTAGGGCCCGGGGCATACTACGAGCAGTACTTC. This encodes CASSLGPGAYYEQYF.

About this clone itself: Different DNA sequences within this sample yield the same CDR3. The J gene is TRBJ1-1, the V gene TRBV5-1, with D unclear. The CDR3 is made up of 13 amino acids. V shed 2 bases and J shed 2 bases, with 7 bases lying between them. Germline CDR1 SGHRS, CDR2 YFSETQ. The CDR3 is CASSLEGNTEAFF. Here the CDR3 DNA reads TGCGCCAGCAGCTTAGAGGGCAACACTGAAGCTTTCTTT.

In this sample, this clone turned up a few times. This rearrangement joins TRBV19 to TRBJ2-7; D perhaps matches TRBD1 (6 bases). The germline V and J ends were trimmed by 3 bases and 0 bases, with 12 bases remaining between them. Germline values: CDR1 LNHDA, CDR2 SQIVND (reference sequence). The CDR3 has 15 residues. The CDR3 region is CASSIRDKSSYEQYF. The CDR3 coding sequence is TGTGCCAGTAGTATTCGGGACAAGAGCTCCTACGAGCAGTACTTC.

The chain carries TRBV10-3 and TRBJ2-1; 10 nucleotides line up with TRBD2. CDR1 is ENHRY and CDR2 is SYGVKD in the germline V gene. This CDR3 is 16 amino acids long. V was clipped by 6 bases and J by 4 bases; unmatched bases: 9. CDR3 sequence: CAIRTSTSGLYNEQFF. CDR3 nucleotides: TGTGCCATCAGGACCTCGACTAGCGGGCTGTACAATGAGCAGTTCTTC.

The J gene is TRBJ1-6, the V gene TRBV27, with D uncertain. The CDR3 is made up of 14 amino acids. Germline V gives CDR1 MNHEY, CDR2 SMNVEV (reference sequence). Deletions cut 6 bases from V and 10 bases from J, with 16 bases between. The CDR3 sequence: CASRWGYKGSPLHF. CDR3 bases: TGTGCCAGCAGGTGGGGTTACAAAGGGTCACCCCTCCACTTT.

The genes are TRBV5-3 and TRBJ1-4, with 11 bases lining up with TRBD1. TRBV5-3 is noted as an ORF with a role that remains uncertain. V lost 4 bases and J lost 9; bases outside the gene matches: 8. This CDR3 comprises 15 residues. CDR3 region: CARSQTGTGGKKLFF. CDR3 coding DNA: TGTGCCAGAAGCCAAACCGGGACAGGGGGGAAAAAACTGTTTTTT.